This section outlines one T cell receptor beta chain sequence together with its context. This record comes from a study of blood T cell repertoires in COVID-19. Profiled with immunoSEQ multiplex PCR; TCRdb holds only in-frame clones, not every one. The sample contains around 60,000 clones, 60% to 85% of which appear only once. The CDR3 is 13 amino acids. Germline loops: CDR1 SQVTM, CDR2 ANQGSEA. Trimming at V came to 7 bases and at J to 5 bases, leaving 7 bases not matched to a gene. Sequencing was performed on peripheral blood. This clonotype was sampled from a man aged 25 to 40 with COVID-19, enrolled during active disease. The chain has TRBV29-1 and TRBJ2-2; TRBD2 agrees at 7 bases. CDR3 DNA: TGCAGCGGTGGCGGGAGATATACCGGGGAGCTGTTTTTT. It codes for CSGGGRYTGELFF.